Sequencing of this TCR beta chain was carried out in a study of T cell responses to AZD1222 COVID-19 vaccine. Note on this clone: Its target is unknown.

Study results and limitations: Only after the peak T cell response were repertoires sampled.

Method: immunoSEQ multiplex PCR; TCRdb's copy keeps in-frame clones and lacks some. This repertoire shows 68,000 or so clones, around 80% found once; its top ten account for around 10%. The junction had 3 bases not matched to a gene; V was cut back by 0 bases and J by 10 bases. CDR1 and CDR2 from the germline V gene are SGHTA and FQGNSA. This CDR3 region has 13 residues. This clonotype was obtained from an adult in good health. V is TRBV7-2 and J is TRBJ1-1; 9 positions match TRBD1. Sequenced material: peripheral blood, taken on day 0 of AZD1222 vaccination. CDR3 region: CASSLAWGQGAFF. CDR3 in DNA: TGTGCCAGCAGCTTAGCGTGGGGACAGGGAGCTTTCTTT. The whole variable domain, remainder taken from reference TRBV7-2 and TRBJ1-1, is GAGVSQSPSNKVTEKGKDVELRCDPISGHTALYWYRQSLGQGLEFLIYFQGNSAPDKSGLPSDRFSAERTGGSVSTLTIQRTQQEDSAVYLCASSLAWGQGAFFGQGTRLTVV.